This TCR beta chain was recovered during a study of T cells in Graves' hyperthyroidism and ophthalmopathy. The CDR3 has 16 amino acids. Germline CDR1 is SGDLS and CDR2 is YYNGEE. J lost 2 bases, V lost 4 bases, and 11 bases had no gene match. This clonotype was counted ten times or more. Researchers took RNA transcripts and amplified the TCR beta CDR3 regions from them. First-round RT-PCR targeting the TCR CDR3 was performed with the HTBI primer set. A single record per CDR3 protein comes from TCRdb applying MiXCR to the multiplex PCR reads. The sample consists of 250,000 or so distinct CDR3 sequences, 14% to 15% of them appearing once. Fresh peripheral blood, about 9.6 ml, yielded the PBMCs.

The chain employs TRBV9 and TRBJ2-7; 8 bases are shared with TRBD2. Input material: blood. This clonotype was sampled from a woman aged 40-49 years with Graves' hyperthyroidism that later progressed to Graves' ophthalmopathy. The CDR3 sequence: CASSFPREGSAYEQYF. CDR3 nucleotides: TGTGCCAGCAGCTTCCCCCGGGAGGGGTCCGCCTACGAGCAGTACTTC.